What follows are 24 T cell receptor beta chains derived from one specimen sequenced in a study of cytomegalovirus exposure and HLA in healthy donors. The PCR had 60 Vbeta and 13 Jbeta primers. The method was immunoSEQ multiplex PCR; TCRdb's version includes in-frame clones alone and lacks a portion of them. The sample has about 200,000 clones, under 90% seen once; the top ten hold roughly 0.098%. Sequencing input: PBMCs. Receptors were obtained from a boy aged 2 to 9 in good health and CMV-seronegative.

The V call is TRBV4-1, the J call TRBJ2-7; 7 nucleotides line up with TRBD2. The ends lost 0 bases at V and 1 base at J; junction bases unmatched: 6. Per germline, CDR1 MGHRA and CDR2 YSYEKL. This CDR3 spans 16 amino acids. CDR3 amino acids: CASSQDAGGSSYEQYF. Here the CDR3 DNA reads TGCGCCAGCAGCCAAGATGCTGGCGGGAGTTCCTACGAGCAGTACTTC.

The gene calls are TRBV6-5 and TRBJ2-7; 11 bases match TRBD1. CDR1 MNHEY and CDR2 SVGAGI come from the germline V gene. The CDR3 totals 15 residues. V lost 4 bases, J lost 6 bases, and 8 bases stayed unmatched. The CDR3 nucleotides are TGTGCCAGCAGTTTCCAGGGACAGGGGGTCCGCGAGCAGTACTTC. Amino acids: CASSFQGQGVREQYF.

The genes are TRBV2 and TRBJ2-3, with TRBD2 matching 7 bases. In germline, CDR1 is SNHLY, CDR2 FYNNEI. The CDR3 runs to 12 residues. J gave up 8 bases and V 4 bases, and 3 bases lay outside the gene matches. The CDR3 protein is CASSGDYPTQYF. For the CDR3, the DNA is TGTGCCAGCAGTGGGGACTACCCTACGCAGTATTTT.

The rearrangement links TRBV5-6 to TRBJ1-2, with 8 bases that match TRBD1. With V trimmed by 0 bases and J by 0 bases, 1 base remained unmatched. CDR1 is SGHDT and CDR2 is YYEEEE in the germline V gene. The CDR3 covers 15 residues. CDR3 residues: CASSLGGQANYGYTF. In DNA, the CDR3 is TGTGCCAGCAGCTTGGGGGGACAGGCTAACTATGGCTACACCTTC.

The J gene is TRBJ2-3, the V gene TRBV19; D may be TRBD1 (6 bases). The CDR3 sequence is 15 residues long. Germline values: CDR1 LNHDA, CDR2 SQIVND (reference sequence). V shed 5 bases and J shed 1 base, with 13 bases lying between them. The CDR3 here is CASSDRPFGTDTQYF. The CDR3 nucleotides are TGTGCCAGTAGTGACAGGCCTTTCGGCACAGATACGCAGTATTTT.

This clone was observed a single time. The genes are TRBV9 and TRBJ2-5, with 12 bases matching TRBD1. The last part of the DNA fits TRBJ2-7 better; the J call may be wrong. The CDR3 extends over 16 amino acids. The germline CDR1 and CDR2 sequences are SGDLS and YYNGEE. The CDR3: CASSVGGQGASYEQYF. CDR3 in DNA: TGTGCCAGCAGCGTAGGGGGACAGGGGGCATCCTACGAGCAGTACTTC.

The DNA of the CDR3 is TGTGCCAGTAGTATGGTGGAGTCCACTGAAGCTTTCTTT. It yields the protein CASSMVESTEAFF. The rearrangement joins TRBV19 to TRBJ1-1; D is undetermined. Trimming removed 3 bases at V and 4 bases at J, with 9 bases between. The CDR3 has 13 amino acids. Germline assignment: CDR1 LNHDA and CDR2 SQIVND (reference sequence).

V is TRBV9 and J is TRBJ1-6, with unresolved D. With 2 bases removed from V and 7 bases from J, the gap between germline ends came to 10 bases. Per germline, CDR1 SGDLS and CDR2 YYNGEE. The CDR3 runs 14 residues. The CDR3 loop is CASSVRPGNSPLHF. CDR3 coding DNA: TGTGCCAGCAGCGTCCGCCCGGGGAATTCACCCCTCCACTTT. Filled out from reference TRBV9 and TRBJ1-6, the complete variable domain reads DSGVTQTPKHLITATGQRVTLRCSPRSGDLSVYWYQQSLDQGLQFLIQYYNGEERAKGNILERFSAQQFPDLHSELNLSSLELGDSALYFCASSVRPGNSPLHFGNGTRLTVT.

The chain combines TRBV11-1 with TRBJ2-1; 7 nucleotides match TRBD1. V dropped 3 bases and J dropped 1; count of bases not matched to a gene: 3. The CDR3 is 15 residues long. CDR1 is SGHAT and CDR2 is FQDESV in the germline V gene (reference sequence). The CDR3 spells CASSFDRVSYNEQFF. CDR3 bases: TGTGCCAGCAGCTTCGACAGGGTGTCCTACAATGAGCAGTTCTTC.

The chain carries TRBV30 and TRBJ1-2, with D maybe TRBD1 (6 bases). The germline V gene encodes CDR1 GTSNPN and CDR2 SVGIG (reference sequence). The germline V and J ends were trimmed by 5 bases and 0 bases, with 10 bases remaining between them. This CDR3 region has 13 residues. Here the CDR3 reads CAWPTGPNYGYTF. As DNA, the CDR3 is TGTGCCTGGCCGACAGGTCCTAACTATGGCTACACCTTC.

This clone was detected only a few times. This rearrangement joins TRBV10-3 to TRBJ1-5; D is uncertain. Germline V CDR1 and CDR2: ENHRY, SYGVKD. V was pared by 8 bases and J by 6 bases, with 17 bases between. This CDR3 is built from 14 residues. The CDR3 DNA reads as TGTGCCATCGCGGCTGGAGACGGCGTTCAGCCCCAGCATTTT. Its protein product is CAIAAGDGVQPQHF.

This chain uses TRBV7-9 with TRBJ1-5; 7 positions match TRBD1. The CDR3 is made up of 16 amino acids. The germline V gene encodes CDR1 SEHNR and CDR2 FQNEAQ (reference sequence). Unmatched junction bases numbered 11, after V lost 4 bases and J lost 5 bases. In DNA, the CDR3 is TGTGCCAGCAGCTCCCCCATAGACAGGGCCCATCAGCCCCAGCATTTT. This translates into CASSSPIDRAHQPQHF.

This chain joins TRBV5-5 and TRBJ1-1, with D tentatively TRBD1 (5 bases). V was shortened by 0 bases and J by 0 bases, with 9 bases between the two germline ends. The CDR3 spans 15 residues. The germline V gene encodes CDR1 SGHKS and CDR2 YYEKEE (reference sequence). The CDR3: CASSLEGHLNTEAFF. CDR3 nucleotide sequence: TGTGCCAGCAGCTTGGAAGGACACCTGAACACTGAAGCTTTCTTT.

V usage is TRBV28 and J usage is TRBJ2-7; possibly TRBD1 for D (5 bases). Trimming shortened V by 6 bases and J by 10 bases, and 13 bases separated the two germline ends. Germline loops: CDR1 MDHEN, CDR2 SYDVKM. This CDR3 has 11 residues. CDR3 DNA: TGTGCCAGCAGCCAAGGAAGGGGCCAGTACTTC. This translates into CASSQGRGQYF.

J is TRBJ2-5 and V is TRBV6-1, with 8 bases aligning to TRBD1. TRBJ2-7 matches the DNA end more closely, so the J call is doubtful. This CDR3 is built from 13 residues. The germline V gene has CDR1 MNHNS and CDR2 SASEGT. In DNA form, the CDR3 reads TGTGCCAGCAGCTGGGACAGGTCCTACGAGCAGTACTTC. This codes for CASSWDRSYEQYF.

The rearrangement uses TRBV7-6 and TRBJ2-7; 7 bases fit TRBD2. Germline V CDR1 and CDR2: SGHVS, FNYEAQ. This CDR3 is built from 14 residues. J gave up 4 bases and V 3 bases, and 6 bases lay outside the gene matches. CDR3 sequence (DNA): TGTGCCAGCAGCTTGGCAGGGCGGGGGTACGAGCAGTACTTC. It yields the protein CASSLAGRGYEQYF.

The chain recombines TRBV7-2 with TRBJ2-7, with TRBD2 matching over 13 bases. The germline gives CDR1 SGHTA, CDR2 FQGNSA. V lost 5 bases and J lost 4; bases outside the gene matches: 8. The CDR3 totals 16 residues. CDR3 bases: TGTGCCAGCAGCCCTCGGGAACTAGCGGGGGGGTACGAGCAGTACTTC. This codes for CASSPRELAGGYEQYF.

The chain employs TRBV5-1 and TRBJ2-1, with 9 bases identical to TRBD2. Losses at the gene ends were 0 bases for V and 7 bases for J; bases not matched to a gene: 5. CDR3 length equals 15 residues. Germline loops: CDR1 SGHRS, CDR2 YFSETQ. CDR3 residues: CASSLGASGVNEQFF. CDR3 in DNA: TGCGCCAGCAGCTTGGGGGCTAGCGGGGTTAATGAGCAGTTCTTC.

Here the CDR3 DNA reads TGCGCCAGCAGCCGCGGACTCACAGGGGCGCTGGGAGGCTACACCTTC. Protein: CASSRGLTGALGGYTF. V is TRBV4-1 and J is TRBJ1-2, with 7 bases lining up with TRBD1. The CDR3 runs 16 residues. The J segment lost 8 bases and the V segment lost 4 bases, leaving 16 bases of the junction unmatched. Germline CDR1 is MGHRA and CDR2 is YSYEKL.

The chain recombines TRBV9 with TRBJ2-2; tentatively, D is TRBD2 (6 bases). V was clipped by 2 bases and J by 3 bases, with 8 bases between them. Germline V gene data show CDR1 as SGDLS and CDR2 as YYNGEE. This CDR3 spans 14 amino acids. The DNA for the CDR3 is TGTGCCAGCAGCGTCCAGCGGGACACCGGGGAGCTGTTTTTT. Translation: CASSVQRDTGELFF.

To note about this clone: A junction end diverges from the germline sequence, so it may reflect a read error. CDR3 DNA sequence: TGCAGCGCTTCCCATATGAAAAACAGTCAGTACTTC. This sequence encodes CSASHMKNSQYF. The chain is built from TRBV29-1 and TRBJ2-4; D not resolved. The V gene's germline CDR1 is SQVTM and CDR2 ANQGSEA. The CDR3 runs to 12 residues.

This chain connects TRBV9 to TRBJ2-4; 9 nucleotides agree with TRBD1. V gave up 5 bases and J gave up 0 bases; unmatched junction bases: 3. Germline V gene data show CDR1 as SGDLS and CDR2 as YYNGEE. The CDR3 length is 15 residues. The DNA for the CDR3 is TGTGCCAGCAGGGGGACAGGGAGAGCCAAAAACATTCAGTACTTC. Protein sequence: CASRGTGRAKNIQYF. Full variable domain (missing parts from reference TRBV9 and TRBJ2-4): DSGVTQTPKHLITATGQRVTLRCSPRSGDLSVYWYQQSLDQGLQFLIQYYNGEERAKGNILERFSAQQFPDLHSELNLSSLELGDSALYFCASRGTGRAKNIQYFGAGTRLSVL.

This clone was detected only a few times. The chain couples TRBV5-4 to TRBJ2-3, with D perhaps TRBD1 (8 bases). Germline CDR1 is SGHNT and CDR2 is YYREEE (reference sequence). There are 19 residues in the CDR3. With 4 bases removed from V and 1 base from J, the gap between germline ends came to 25 bases. CDR3 residues: CASSAGDRGGTIGTDTQYF. The CDR3 DNA reads TGTGCCAGCAGCGCCGGCGACAGGGGAGGGACTATTGGCACAGATACGCAGTATTTT. The whole variable domain, filled in from reference TRBV5-4 and TRBJ2-3, reads ETGVTQSPTHLIKTRGQQVTLRCSSQSGHNTVSWYQQALGQGPQFIFQYYREEENGRGNFPPRFSGLQFPNYSSELNVNALELDDSALYLCASSAGDRGGTIGTDTQYFGPGTRLTVL.

The gene calls are TRBV5-6 and TRBJ1-6; TRBD1 matches 7 bases. Trimming at V came to 2 bases and at J to 6 bases, leaving 2 bases not matched to a gene. CDR3 length: 14 residues. Germline CDR1 is SGHDT and CDR2 is YYEEEE. CDR3 residues: CASSLTGANSPLHF. For the CDR3, the DNA is TGTGCCAGCAGCTTAACAGGGGCTAATTCACCCCTCCACTTT.